This T cell receptor (beta chain) came from a study of blood T cell repertoires in COVID-19. Study information: PBMCs, B-cell-depleted T cells, or T cells provided the cDNA or gDNA that made up the material.

Original methodology: Reference gene primers were amplified, and this amplification served to estimate nucleated cell counts. The assay was immunoSEQ multiplex PCR, and TCRdb's table has in-frame clones only and misses some. V and J calls and clone size come straight from that table; D and trimming were deduced from the DNA. This sample carries about 250,000 clones, approximately 90% of them seen once, and the ten largest clones take 0.95% to 1%. V lost 0 bases and J lost 0, with 13 bases in between. Per germline, CDR1 SGDLS and CDR2 YYNGEE. This CDR3 has 17 amino acids. The sequence was collected from a woman aged 40 to 55 who had recovered from COVID-19. V and J are TRBV9 and TRBJ2-1; maybe TRBD1 (5 bases). Sample: peripheral blood. This chain's CDR3 is CASSVAWGASSYNEQFF. CDR3 nucleotide sequence: TGTGCCAGCAGCGTAGCCTGGGGCGCCAGCTCCTACAATGAGCAGTTCTTC.